This entry lists 25 T cell receptor beta chains sequenced from one sample in a study of shared clonotypes between healthy human individuals. This table comes from immunoSEQ multiplex PCR, and its TCRdb copy is limited to in-frame clones, with some not included. The table shows over 2 million clones, with around 95% occurring only once. What was sequenced was naive CD4+ T cells sorted from blood. Subset described: CD45RA+ positively selected. The receptors here all came from a man younger than 35 in good health.

The gene calls are TRBV21-1 and TRBJ2-7; the D segment call TRBD2 is taken from the table without a DNA check. TRBV21-1 is assigned pseudogene status. The length of the CDR3 is 21 residues. The CDR3 DNA reads TGTGCCAGCCCGAGGCGGAACCAGGGAACCGAGCGGGAGGCCCCCTCCTACGAGCAGTACTTC. Its translation is CASPRRNQGTEREAPSYEQYF.

The chain has TRBV27 and TRBJ2-2, with TRBD1 identical over 10 bases. The CDR3 is made up of 16 amino acids. Germline CDR1 is MNHEY and CDR2 is SMNVEV (reference sequence). The V and J ends lost 2 bases and 4 bases, in that order; junction bases with no gene match: 4. The CDR3: CASSLRQGAGTGELFF. The CDR3 DNA reads TGTGCCAGCAGTTTACGACAGGGGGCGGGCACCGGGGAGCTGTTTTTT.

The gene calls are TRBV18 and TRBJ1-2, with unresolved D. Trimming removed 5 bases from V and 3 bases from J, with 10 bases in between. The CDR3 runs 13 residues. The germline V gene has CDR1 KGHSH and CDR2 LQKENI. The CDR3: CASSEDGYYGYTF. CDR3 nucleotide sequence: TGTGCCAGCTCAGAGGACGGATACTATGGCTACACCTTC.

The CDR3 loop reads CASAKGAQETQYF. The CDR3 DNA follows: TGTGCTAGTGCCAAGGGTGCGCAAGAGACCCAGTACTTC. This rearrangement joins TRBV12-5 to TRBJ2-5; D gene unclear. V shed 7 bases and J shed 2 bases, with 11 bases lying between them. This CDR3 region has 13 residues. CDR1 is LGHNT, CDR2 FRNRAP, per germline.

This chain uses TRBV4-3 with TRBJ1-2, with 9 positions matching TRBD1. Per germline, CDR1 LGHNA and CDR2 YSLEER. The V gene end was trimmed by 2 bases and the J gene end by 1 base; junction bases not matched to a gene: 14. This CDR3 spans 19 amino acids. The DNA of the CDR3 is TGCGCCAGCAGCCAACAATTGGGAGGTAGGACAGGGGATAACTATGGCTACACCTTC. As protein: CASSQQLGGRTGDNYGYTF.

The chain combines TRBV4-1 with TRBJ1-5; maybe TRBD1 (5 bases). The germline gives CDR1 MGHRA, CDR2 YSYEKL. The CDR3 length is 17 residues. V lost 0 bases and J lost 7, with 19 bases in between. CDR3 coding DNA: TGCGCCAGCAGCCAAGATGGCCTCCAGGGAAGGTACCAGCCCCAGCATTTT. This translates into CASSQDGLQGRYQPQHF.

This rearrangement joins TRBV5-4 to TRBJ1-1; D not certain. The length of the CDR3 is 14 residues. V was shortened by 5 bases and J by 0 bases, with 11 bases between the two germline ends. CDR1 is SGHNT and CDR2 is YYREEE in the germline V gene (reference sequence). CDR3 DNA: TGTGCCAGCAGGCATCAGAATATGAACACTGAAGCTTTCTTT. Protein product: CASRHQNMNTEAFF.

The J gene is TRBJ2-1, the V gene TRBV19, with no clear D. The germline CDR1 and CDR2 sequences are LNHDA and SQIVND (reference sequence). The CDR3 is 14 residues long. V lost 3 bases, J lost 5 bases, and 11 bases lay in between. The CDR3 coding sequence is TGTGCCAGTAGTATCACGCGAAGAGACAATGAGCAGTTCTTC. This encodes CASSITRRDNEQFF.

Concerning this clone itself: The sample contains more than one DNA sequence encoding this CDR3. This chain links TRBV28 with TRBJ1-6; D not resolved. Trimming took off 3 bases at V and 9 bases at J, with 6 bases between the two ends. In germline, CDR1 is MDHEN, CDR2 SYDVKM. The CDR3 runs to 12 residues. This CDR3 reads CASSLLGSPLHF. CDR3 coding DNA: TGTGCCAGCAGTTTGTTGGGTTCACCCCTCCACTTT.

V usage is TRBV10-2 and J usage is TRBJ1-6; 7 nucleotides agree with TRBD1. With V trimmed by 3 bases and J by 3 bases, 11 bases remained unmatched. Germline CDR1 and CDR2: WSHSY and SAAADI. The CDR3 loop spans 18 amino acids. The CDR3 nucleotides are TGCGCCAGCAGTGACCCGAAGAAGGGGGCGAACTATAATTCACCCCTCCACTTT. Its protein product is CASSDPKKGANYNSPLHF.

This chain uses TRBV11-3 with TRBJ2-7, with D perhaps matching TRBD1 or TRBD2 (5 bases each). Trimming pared 0 bases from V and 5 bases from J, leaving 11 bases between. The CDR3 extends over 14 amino acids. Germline CDR1 is SGHNT and CDR2 is YENEEA. The CDR3: CASSLEGTPDEQYF. The CDR3 bases are TGTGCCAGCAGCTTAGAGGGGACCCCTGACGAGCAGTACTTC.

The V call is TRBV6-1, the J call TRBJ1-3; perhaps TRBD1 as D (5 bases). Trimming took 1 base from V and 0 from J, leaving 7 bases between them. There are 15 residues in the CDR3. CDR1 is MNHNS, CDR2 SASEGT, per germline. The CDR3 DNA sequence: TGTGCCAGCAGTGAAGGGGGGGTCTCTGGAAACACCATATATTTT. Its translation: CASSEGGVSGNTIYF.

The chain's CDR3 is CASSQEFSTAYEQYF. The CDR3 nucleotides read TGCGCCAGCAGCCAAGAATTTTCGACAGCCTACGAGCAGTACTTC. The genes are TRBV4-1 and TRBJ2-7, with a weak D call TRBD1 (5 bases). The CDR3 contains 15 residues. CDR1 and CDR2 (germline): MGHRA, YSYEKL. Trimming pared 0 bases from V and 2 bases from J, leaving 11 bases between.

The genes are TRBV4-3 and TRBJ2-1, with D hard to call. CDR3 length: 14 residues. The V and J ends lost 1 base and 4 bases respectively, with 8 bases between them. CDR1 is LGHNA, CDR2 YSLEER, per germline. DNA of the CDR3: TGCGCCAGCAGCCAAGTCCCGAGTTACAATGAGCAGTTCTTC. Translation: CASSQVPSYNEQFF.

The chain couples TRBV9 to TRBJ1-2; 7 bases align to TRBD1. The CDR3 extends over 16 amino acids. Germline values: CDR1 SGDLS, CDR2 YYNGEE. Germline trimming cut 9 bases from V and 4 bases from J; bases unmatched to any gene: 18. The CDR3, as DNA: TGTGCCACGCCCCTCCGCGACAGGGTTGAGGGCTATGGCTACACCTTC. Amino acids: CATPLRDRVEGYGYTF.

The genes are TRBV6-5 and TRBJ1-2, with 8 nucleotides matching TRBD1. The CDR3 length is 15 residues. After removal of 0 bases from V and 2 bases from J, the junction contained 2 bases not matched to a gene. In germline, CDR1 is MNHEY, CDR2 SVGAGI. The CDR3: CASSYSAGGNYGYTF. Here the CDR3 DNA reads TGTGCCAGCAGTTACTCAGCAGGGGGCAACTATGGCTACACCTTC.

This chain joins TRBV5-4 and TRBJ1-6; D is uncertain. V shed 3 bases and J shed 7 bases, with 11 bases lying between them. CDR1 SGHNT and CDR2 YYREEE come from the germline V gene (reference sequence). The CDR3 totals 14 residues. The CDR3: CASSSDGLNSPLHF. CDR3 DNA sequence: TGTGCCAGCAGCTCTGACGGACTAAATTCACCCCTCCACTTT. Together with reference TRBV5-4 and TRBJ1-6, the CDR3 gives the full variable domain: ETGVTQSPTHLIKTRGQQVTLRCSSQSGHNTVSWYQQALGQGPQFIFQYYREEENGRGNFPPRFSGLQFPNYSSELNVNALELDDSALYLCASSSDGLNSPLHFGNGTRLTVT.

The V gene is TRBV5-6, the J gene TRBJ2-7; D gene uncertain. V gave up 2 bases and J gave up 1 base, with 10 bases separating them. Germline-derived CDR1 and CDR2 are SGHDT and YYEEEE. The CDR3 is 14 residues long. CDR3 in DNA: TGTGCCAGCAGCTTTTTAGGGCAGTCCTACGAGCAGTACTTC. The encoded protein is CASSFLGQSYEQYF.

The V gene is TRBV5-6, the J gene TRBJ2-1, with 10 bases that match TRBD2. V gave up 1 base and J gave up 4 bases; unmatched junction bases: 5. Germline V gene sequence: CDR1 SGHDT, CDR2 YYEEEE. This CDR3 spans 16 amino acids. CDR3 bases: TGTGCCAGCAGCTTGTTAGTAGCGGGGGGTTACAATGAGCAGTTCTTC. It yields the protein CASSLLVAGGYNEQFF.

The chain uses TRBV28 and TRBJ2-4, with TRBD2 identical over 10 bases. This CDR3 is built from 21 residues. V dropped 5 bases and J dropped 0; count of bases not matched to a gene: 19. Germline V gene data show CDR1 as MDHEN and CDR2 as SYDVKM. The CDR3, as DNA: TGTGCCAGCAGTCCGTCTAGCGGGAGTTCGCCGCATCTTGTAGCCAAAAACATTCAGTACTTC. Amino acids: CASSPSSGSSPHLVAKNIQYF.

This clone was seen a single time. J is TRBJ1-5 and V is TRBV5-1; 8 bases fit TRBD1. Germline V gene lookup returns CDR1 SGHRS and CDR2 YFSETQ. V lost 4 bases and J lost 5; bases outside the gene matches: 8. The length of the CDR3 is 15 residues. DNA for the CDR3: TGCGCCAGCAGCCCTGGACAGGGATGGGATCAGCCCCAGCATTTT. It encodes CASSPGQGWDQPQHF. The full variable domain, with the rest looked up from reference TRBV5-1 and TRBJ1-5, is KAGVTQTPRYLIKTRGQQVTLSCSPISGHRSVSWYQQTPGQGLQFLFEYFSETQRNKGNFPGRFSGRQFSNSRSEMNVSTLELGDSALYLCASSPGQGWDQPQHFGDGTRLSIL.

The V call is TRBV19, the J call TRBJ2-1, with 10 bases fitting TRBD2. Germline values: CDR1 LNHDA, CDR2 SQIVND (reference sequence). The trim removed 7 bases at V and 4 bases at J, leaving 7 bases unmatched. The CDR3 runs 15 residues. CDR3 sequence: CASTPGTSAYNEQFF. The CDR3 DNA reads TGTGCCAGTACTCCAGGGACTAGCGCTTACAATGAGCAGTTCTTC.

V and J are TRBV6-6 and TRBJ1-2; 8 nucleotides agree with TRBD1. The CDR3 loop spans 13 amino acids. Unmatched junction bases numbered 5, after V lost 6 bases and J lost 5 bases. The V gene's germline CDR1 is MNHNY and CDR2 SVGAGI (reference sequence). CDR3 coding DNA: TGTGCCAGCAGGGGACAGGTTCTGTATGGCTACACCTTC. Its translation: CASRGQVLYGYTF.

The chain employs TRBV18 and TRBJ2-2; D may be TRBD1 (6 bases). The germline V and J ends were trimmed by 1 base and 5 bases, with 20 bases remaining between them. This CDR3 contains 18 residues. CDR1 is KGHSH and CDR2 is LQKENI in the germline V gene. The chain's CDR3 is CASSPRVYRAFDTGELFF. The DNA for the CDR3 is TGTGCCAGCTCACCACGAGTATACAGGGCTTTTGATACCGGGGAGCTGTTTTTT.

CDR3 bases: TGCAGCGTCGAGGGTAAAGGGACCCAGTACTTC. Its protein product is CSVEGKGTQYF. The rearrangement uses TRBV29-1 and TRBJ2-5, with D maybe TRBD2 (5 bases). In germline, CDR1 is SQVTM, CDR2 ANQGSEA. V gave up 6 bases and J gave up 7 bases, with 12 bases separating them. This CDR3 comprises 11 residues.